This record covers a single T cell receptor (beta chain). Its target is unknown. This sample stems from a study of OX40 agonist ivuxolimab in advanced cancers. About the study: Dosing consisted of intravenous ivuxolimab at 0.01 to 10 mg/kg every 2 weeks. Partial responses occurred in three patients (one hepatocellular carcinoma, two cutaneous melanoma). Study observations and caveats: Partly responding patients at 0.1-3.0 mg/kg showed some of the smallest clonal expansion. At doses 0.1 to 3.0 mg/kg, CD4+ and CD8+ clones expanded.

Looked up from germline, CDR1 is SGHVS and CDR2 is FNYEAQ. Trimming stripped 4 bases from V and 2 bases from J, with 17 bases between. The CDR3 totals 16 residues. The method was immunoSEQ multiplex PCR; TCRdb's version includes in-frame clones alone and lacks a portion of them. The repertoire consists of tens of thousands of clones, with around 85% occurring once and the leading ten covering 28%. The sequence came from an adult with an advanced solid tumor such as melanoma, head and neck, liver or kidney cancer. The starting material was CD4+ or CD8+ T cells sorted from blood, obtained in a trial of the OX40 agonist ivuxolimab. V and J are TRBV7-6 and TRBJ2-5; D ambiguous. In DNA, the CDR3 is TGTGCCAGCAGCTCGTATTTTCAAAGTATTCAAGAGACCCAGTACTTC. It is translated as CASSSYFQSIQETQYF.